One T cell receptor (beta chain) is described in this entry. The data are from a study of cytomegalovirus exposure and HLA in healthy donors. The PCR made use of 60 Vbeta and 13 Jbeta primers. Sequenced by immunoSEQ multiplex PCR; TCRdb stores in-frame clones only, minus some. The sample holds around 130,000 clones, almost 85% seen once. V dropped 10 bases and J dropped 2 bases, with 19 bases sitting between them. The CDR3 consists of 15 residues. The germline CDR1 and CDR2 sequences are KGHSH and LQKENI. The receptor was derived from a boy between 2 and 10 years old in good health and CMV-seronegative. The sequenced material came from PBMCs. The V call is TRBV18, the J call TRBJ2-3; tentative D call: TRBD2 (6 bases). CDR3 DNA: TGTGCCACGATGAACCGAGGAGGGTTCACAGATACGCAGTATTTT. It specifies CATMNRGGFTDTQYF.